Listed here are 28 T cell receptor delta chains from one sample, sequenced in a study of gamma delta lymphoproliferative disorders and STAT genes. Genomic DNA from isolated PBMCs served as the sequencing template. With CATT, TCRdb re-called clones from the multiplex PCR reads. The sample lists about 1,600 delta-chain clones, less than 1.5% occurring once. The sequencing input was blood. The receptors were sampled from a human donor in good health.

Worth noting for this clone: TCRdb records a much larger clone's protein for this DNA, with a difference at residue 6 that likely arises from a read error; the protein given is the translation of the DNA. V usage is TRDV2 and J usage is TRDJ1; perhaps TRDD3 as D (5 bases). V shed 3 bases and J shed 0 bases, with 13 bases lying between them. The CDR3 consists of 15 residues. The germline V gene encodes CDR1 GEAIGNYY and CDR2 EKD. As DNA, the CDR3 is TGTGCCTGTGACCAACCGGGGGGCTACACCGATAAACTCATCTTT. Translating it yields CACDQPGGYTDKLIF.

There are a few counts of this clone. This likely reflects a read error, since a far larger clone is one base away. Other DNA sequences of this sample code for an identical CDR3. V is TRDV2 and J is TRDJ1; 7 bases align to TRDD3. The CDR3 covers 16 residues. Germline V gene data show CDR1 as GEAIGNYY and CDR2 as EKD. CDR3 in DNA: TGCGCCTGGGCCCCTGGGGGTTACCTTTGGTTTGATAAACTCATCTTT. This translates into CAWAPGGYLWFDKLIF.

This clone was seen many times. A read error likely explains this, since a far larger clone differs by one base. The identical CDR3 is also encoded by other nucleotide sequences in the sample. The J gene is TRDJ1, the V gene TRDV1, with 12 bases that match TRDD3. The germline V gene encodes CDR1 TSWWSYY and CDR2 QGS. The CDR3 is 22 residues long. V trimming: 3 bases; J trimming: 0 bases; junction bases outside the gene matches: 20. As DNA, the CDR3 is TGTGCTCTTGGGGAGGGGGGATATGACCCTGGGGGATACGAAGAGAACACCGATAAACTCATCTTT. Protein sequence: CALGEGGYDPGGYEENTDKLIF.

This clone has a handful of counts. This is likely an artifact of a read error, given a far larger clone one base away. The sample carries other DNA sequences with the same CDR3. This rearrangement joins TRDV2 to TRDJ1; D possibly corresponds to TRDD1 (5 bases). CDR1 is GEAIGNYY, CDR2 EKD, per germline. V was clipped by 4 bases and J by 2 bases, with 22 bases between them. This CDR3 region has 17 residues. CDR3 DNA sequence: TGTGCCTGTGAACACGTCCGAAATTTCTGGTATACCGATAAACTCATCTTT. Encoded protein: CACEHVRNFWYTDKLIF.

To note about this clone: This probably arose from a read error, given a far larger clone one base away. The sample holds other DNA sequences that translate to the same CDR3. This chain connects TRDV2 to TRDJ1; 7 positions agree with TRDD3. Looked up from germline, CDR1 is GEAIGNYY and CDR2 is EKD. The CDR3 contains 19 residues. Unmatched junction bases numbered 17, after V lost 0 bases and J lost 2 bases. CDR3 nucleotide sequence: TGTGCCTGTGACACCGTCAAGGGATACACCTCCGGGGGAACCGATAAACTCATCTTT. It is translated as CACDTVKGYTSGGTDKLIF.

Turning to this clone: The protein TCRdb lists belongs to a much larger clone and differs from this DNA's translation at residue 7, which points to a read error; the protein shown is made from the DNA. The chain employs TRDV1 and TRDJ1; D is perhaps TRDD2 (9 bases). CDR1 is TSWWSYY, CDR2 QGS, per germline. The V and J ends lost 5 bases and 0 bases respectively, with 37 bases between them. The CDR3 length is 23 residues. The CDR3 coding sequence is TGTGCTCTTGGGCCCTCAGTCTCCTTCCTACTTCACTGGGGGCTCAAGTACACCGATAAACTCATCTTT. Protein sequence: CALGPSVSFLLHWGLKYTDKLIF.

Concerning this clone itself: For this DNA, TCRdb reports the protein of a much larger clone, which diverges at residue 11, most likely from a read error; the protein presented here is translated directly from the DNA. This sequence joins TRDV2 and TRDJ1; tentative D call: TRDD3 (6 bases). The CDR3 spans 15 residues. The germline CDR1 and CDR2 sequences are GEAIGNYY and EKD. This CDR3 reads CACDTVGGYTEKLIF. The CDR3 nucleotides read TGTGCCTGTGACACCGTTGGGGGGTACACCGAAAAACTCATCTTT.

This clone occurred a few times. This DNA's translation differs at residue 10 from TCRdb's protein, which comes from a much larger clone; a read error is likely, and the protein shown is translated from the DNA. The chain joins TRDV2 to TRDJ1; 9 bases fit TRDD3. V lost 1 base to trimming and J lost 0 bases; unmatched junction nucleotides: 8. CDR3 length: 17 residues. Germline assignment: CDR1 GEAIGNYY and CDR2 EKD. CDR3 in amino acids: CACDTLTGGQDTDKLIF. The DNA for the CDR3 is TGTGCCTGTGACACACTTACTGGGGGACAGGACACCGATAAACTCATCTTT.

In this sample, this clone turned up a few times. It differs at one base from a far larger clone, so likely a read error. The V and J genes are TRDV3 and TRDJ1; 9 nucleotides agree with TRDD3. Germline CDR1 TVYSNPD, CDR2 GDNSRS (reference sequence). With 4 bases clipped from V and 0 bases from J, the junction kept 18 bases outside the gene matches. The CDR3 consists of 18 residues. The CDR3 DNA is TGTGCCTGTGAGGGTCTTGCGGTGGGGGATAAGTACACCGATAAACTCATCTTT. Encoded protein: CACEGLAVGDKYTDKLIF.

In this sample, this clone is large. The sample contains more than one DNA sequence encoding this CDR3. This chain connects TRDV1 to TRDJ1, with 8 bases that match TRDD3. The junction had 21 bases not matched to a gene; V was cut back by 0 bases and J by 0 bases. CDR3 length equals 22 residues. Looked up from germline, CDR1 is TSWWSYY and CDR2 is QGS. The CDR3 sequence is CALGELSYWGWLGPIYTDKLIF. The CDR3 DNA is TGTGCTCTTGGGGAACTGTCCTACTGGGGGTGGCTGGGGCCTATCTACACCGATAAACTCATCTTT.

Comment on this clone: This likely came from a read error, as a far larger clone is one base away. The same CDR3 can be traced to other DNA sequences in this sample. The V and J genes are TRDV2 and TRDJ1, with 7 bases identical to TRDD3. CDR1 is GEAIGNYY, CDR2 EKD, per germline. The CDR3 loop spans 19 amino acids. CDR3 residues: CACDTVKGYTSGGTDKLIF. CDR3 bases: TGTGCTTGTGACACCGTTAAGGGATACACCTCCGGGGGAACCGATAAACTCATCTTT.

Comment on this clone: TCRdb's entry gives the protein of a much larger clone, which mismatches this DNA's translation at residue 21, likely from a read error; the protein reported here is translated from the DNA. The rearrangement links TRDV1 to TRDJ1; possibly TRDD2 for D (9 bases). The CDR3 sequence is 23 residues long. CDR1 is TSWWSYY, CDR2 QGS, per germline. The CDR3 coding sequence is TGTGCTCTTGGGCCCTCAGCCTCCTTCCTACTTCACTGGGGGCTCAAGTACACCGATAAACGCATCTTT. This encodes CALGPSASFLLHWGLKYTDKRIF.

Notes on this clone: One base separates it from a far larger clone, so it is likely a read error. At the DNA level, this CDR3 is encoded by other sequences in the same sample as well. The chain carries TRDV2 and TRDJ1; 9 bases align to TRDD3. The germline V gene has CDR1 GEAIGNYY and CDR2 EKD. This CDR3 has 17 amino acids. CDR3: CACDTMLGDLLTDKLIF. The CDR3 coding sequence is TGTGCCTGCGACACAATGCTGGGGGATCTCTTAACCGATAAACTCATCTTT.

This clone was seen ten or more times. The protein in TCRdb stems from a much larger clone and differs at residue 3 from this DNA's translation, likely a read error; here the protein is translated from the DNA. The V and J genes are TRDV2 and TRDJ1, with 9 bases identical to TRDD3. The CDR3 runs to 18 residues. Germline CDR1 reads GEAIGNYY; CDR2 reads EKD. The CDR3 sequence: CARDTLPGGSRYTDKLIF. The CDR3 DNA is TGTGCCCGTGACACGCTGCCTGGGGGATCTCGGTACACCGATAAACTCATCTTT.

This clone appeared a few times. This likely traces to a read error, being one base from a far larger clone. Other DNA sequences from this sample encode an identical CDR3 as well. V and J are TRDV2 and TRDJ3; 8 bases map to TRDD3. The CDR3 runs to 20 residues. V was pared by 3 bases and J by 0 bases, with 12 bases of the junction left unmatched. Per the germline V gene, CDR1 is GEAIGNYY and CDR2 is EKD. The CDR3 DNA reads TGTGCCTGTGACCCTACTGGGGGGACCAGGAGCTCCTGGGACACCCGACAGATGTTTTTC. Protein product: CACDPTGGTRSSWDTRQMFF.

The table lists this clone with many counts. A far larger clone differs by one base, so this is likely a read error. Other nucleotide sequences in the sample specify the same CDR3. CDR3 in amino acids: CALGELRWGLPLLGVVSTDKLIF. The CDR3 nucleotides read TGTGCTCTCGGGGAACTGCGTTGGGGCCTTCCACTACTGGGGGTCGTGAGCACCGATAAACTCATCTTT. This chain links TRDV1 with TRDJ1; 8 bases agree with TRDD3. There are 23 residues in the CDR3. Germline loops: CDR1 TSWWSYY, CDR2 QGS.

A note on this clone: TCRdb has a much larger clone's protein, which differs at residue 17 from the translation of this DNA, likely because of a read error; what is shown is the protein translated from the DNA. The chain links TRDV1 to TRDJ1; 12 bases are shared with TRDD3. This CDR3 spans 22 amino acids. CDR1 TSWWSYY and CDR2 QGS come from the germline V gene. After removal of 2 bases from V and 4 bases from J, the junction contained 23 bases not matched to a gene. The chain's CDR3 is CALGEGGYDPGGYEENIDKLIF. The CDR3 DNA reads as TGTGCTCTTGGGGAAGGGGGATATGACCCTGGGGGATACGAAGAGAACATCGATAAACTCATCTTT.

Regarding this clone: With a far larger clone one base away, a read error is the likely cause. Distinct nucleotide sequences in the sample also encode this CDR3. V usage is TRDV1 and J usage is TRDJ1, with 7 bases fitting TRDD3. Germline-derived CDR1 and CDR2 are TSWWSYY and QGS. The trim removed 4 bases at V and 1 base at J, leaving 12 bases unmatched. The CDR3 is 17 residues long. The CDR3 protein is CALGAVWGPNRTDKLIF. The CDR3 DNA follows: TGTGCTCTTGGGGCCGTCTGGGGGCCCAACCGCACCGATAAACTCATCTTT.

In its sample, this clone was seen many times. A single base is all that separates this from a far larger clone, so a read error is likely. The sample contains more than one DNA sequence encoding this CDR3. The chain carries TRDV1 and TRDJ2; TRDD2 matches 8 bases. Germline V gene sequence: CDR1 TSWWSYY, CDR2 QGS. This CDR3 is 20 amino acids long. The CDR3 here is CALGPEFFLRRVIGAAQLFF. The CDR3 bases are TGTGCTCTTGGGCCAGAGTTCTTCCTACGAAGGGTTATAGGGGCAGCACAGCTCTTCTTT.

This clone was detected a few times. TCRdb attributes to this sequence the protein of a much larger clone, which differs from the DNA translation at residue 17; a read error is likely, and the protein displayed is translated from the DNA. The chain joins TRDV1 to TRDJ1, with TRDD3 matching 10 bases. The CDR3 totals 20 residues. From germline, CDR1 is TSWWSYY and CDR2 QGS. The chain's CDR3 is CALGAPYPARNWGIVDRLIF. The CDR3 region has the DNA TGTGCTCTTGGGGCTCCTTACCCTGCGAGGAACTGGGGGATCGTCGATAGACTCATCTTT.

With regard to this clone: This DNA translates differently at residue 9 from the TCRdb protein, which is that of a much larger clone; a read error is likely, and the protein shown is the DNA's own translation. V usage is TRDV2 and J usage is TRDJ1, with 9 nucleotides matching TRDD3. The germline gives CDR1 GEAIGNYY, CDR2 EKD. This CDR3 spans 16 amino acids. With 0 bases clipped from V and 1 base from J, the junction kept 5 bases outside the gene matches. In nucleotides, the CDR3 is TGTGCCTGTGACACCGGCTGGGGGATCACCACCGATAAACTCATCTTT. This gives the protein CACDTGWGITTDKLIF.

Details on this clone: TCRdb attributes to this sequence the protein of a much larger clone, which differs from the DNA translation at residue 10; a read error is likely, and the protein displayed is translated from the DNA. The chain recombines TRDV2 with TRDJ1; the match to TRDD3 covers 9 bases. Trimming took 3 bases from V and 1 from J; bases not matched to a gene: 8. From germline, CDR1 is GEAIGNYY and CDR2 EKD. This CDR3 has 16 residues. CDR3 amino acids: CACDYAGGSCTDKLIF. DNA of the CDR3: TGTGCCTGTGACTACGCTGGGGGATCCTGCACCGATAAACTCATCTTT.

With respect to this clone: TCRdb pairs this DNA with a much larger clone's protein that differs at residue 12, likely a read error; the protein shown was translated from the DNA. This chain connects TRDV2 to TRDJ1; 11 bases map to TRDD3. Trimming cost V 3 bases and J 3 bases; bases outside gene matches: 11. Per germline, CDR1 GEAIGNYY and CDR2 EKD. The CDR3 runs 17 residues. CDR3 sequence (DNA): TGTGCCTGTGACGGATTACTGGGGGATAAGAGGCCCGATAAACTCATCTTT. It translates to CACDGLLGDKRPDKLIF.

As to this clone: A far larger clone is only one base removed, so a read error is likely. This sample also contains other DNA sequences that code for the same CDR3. This chain links TRDV1 with TRDJ1; 13 nucleotides line up with TRDD3. The length of the CDR3 is 25 residues. Germline CDR1 and CDR2: TSWWSYY and QGS. Trimming removed 6 bases from V and 0 bases from J; junction bases left unmatched: 31. Here the CDR3 reads CALGFITGYWGIRYNTLLYTDKLIF. The CDR3 DNA reads as TGTGCTCTTGGATTCATTACGGGCTACTGGGGGATACGGTACAACACCCTCCTATACACCGATAAACTCATCTTT.

Concerning this clone: The TCRdb record carries a much larger clone's protein, which differs from this DNA's translation at residue 7; a read error is the likely cause, and the protein listed here is the DNA translation. The chain has TRDV2 and TRDJ1; TRDD3 aligns across 12 bases. The germline CDR1 and CDR2 sequences are GEAIGNYY and EKD. V shed 3 bases, J shed 5 bases, and the junction held 15 bases outside the gene matches. This CDR3 spans 18 amino acids. The CDR3 reads CACDSVGTGGYQGDKLIF. The CDR3 DNA reads TGTGCCTGTGACTCCGTCGGGACTGGGGGATACCAAGGGGATAAACTCATCTTT.

This clone was counted ten times or more. A far larger clone lies a single base away; this is likely a read error. Other DNA variants within this sample encode the same CDR3. The chain has TRDV2 and TRDJ3, with TRDD3 matching 9 bases. The CDR3 spans 20 residues. Germline-derived CDR1 and CDR2 are GEAIGNYY and EKD. The CDR3 sequence is CACDPTGGTRSSWDTRQMFF. The DNA of the CDR3 is TGTGCCTGTGACCCTACTGGGGGAACCAGGAGCTCCTGGGACACTCGACAGATGTTTTTC.

Concerning this clone: TCRdb shows a much larger clone's protein in place of this DNA's translation, and the two differ at residue 4, likely through a read error; the protein shown is translated from the DNA. The chain combines TRDV2 with TRDJ1; the match to TRDD3 covers 7 bases. The CDR3 length is 16 residues. The germline CDR1 and CDR2 sequences are GEAIGNYY and EKD. The CDR3: CACNTGWGVTTDKLIF. CDR3 coding DNA: TGTGCCTGTAACACCGGCTGGGGGGTCACCACCGATAAACTCATCTTT.

This clone occurred a few times. This likely came from a read error, as a far larger clone is one base away. Other DNA sequences within the sample encode an identical CDR3. The chain uses TRDV2 and TRDJ1; no definite D call. In germline, CDR1 is GEAIGNYY, CDR2 EKD. V was pared by 0 bases and J by 0 bases, with 10 bases between. The CDR3 totals 15 residues. CDR3 residues: CACDTVGGYTDKLIF. Written as DNA, the CDR3 is TGTGCCTGTGACACCGTTGGAGGGTACACCGATAAACTCATCTTT.